This T cell receptor beta chain is from a study of blood T cell repertoires in COVID-19. Study as a whole: The United States, Italy and Spain provided the acute and convalescent COVID-19 samples. T cells, B-cell-depleted T cells, or PBMCs supplied cDNA or gDNA.

Germline V CDR1 and CDR2: LNHDA, SQIVND (reference sequence). V lost 6 bases to trimming and J lost 3 bases, with 18 bases between them. There are 16 residues in the CDR3. As processed by the authors: Nucleated cell number was recorded as an estimate derived from reference gene primer amplification. Sequencing was performed with immunoSEQ multiplex PCR; in TCRdb, only in-frame clones are kept and a portion is missing. D and trimming were read from the DNA, whereas the V and J calls and clone size are those reported in that table. Found here are 200,000 to 250,000 clones, more than 70% of them singletons; the top ten hold around 2.2%.

This sequence was found in a middle-aged woman who had recovered from COVID-19. The V gene is TRBV19, the J gene TRBJ1-5; no definite D call. The sample comprised peripheral blood. CDR3 protein: CASSDPTRGVNQPQHF. The CDR3 DNA reads as TGTGCCAGTAGCGATCCAACCCGAGGTGTCAATCAGCCCCAGCATTTT.